This T cell receptor (beta chain) was sequenced in a study of T cell responses to AZD1222 COVID-19 vaccine. On this clone itself: Its antigen is undetermined.

The CDR3 runs 20 residues. Germline V gene lookup returns CDR1 MNHNY and CDR2 SVGAGI (reference sequence). Unmatched junction bases numbered 19, after V lost 6 bases and J lost 6 bases. TCRdb's copy holds only in-frame clones and misses some; the assay was immunoSEQ multiplex PCR. The repertoire has 150,000 to 200,000 clones, 94% of them found once; the top ten carry approximately 0.64%. Findings and limits, study-wide: Epitopes outside B.1.351 and B.1.1.7 mutated regions reportedly drew nearly half of spike TCRs. The study found Spike-specific TCR breadth and depth rose after two AZD1222 doses. Only a handful of AZD1222 recipients, roughly six in all, had baseline seropositivity.

This specimen was peripheral blood, taken on day 0 of AZD1222 vaccination. The clonotype comes from an adult in good health. This chain links TRBV6-6 with TRBJ2-3, with TRBD2 matching 15 bases. The chain's CDR3 is CASSLRTGMWTSGRADTQYF. The CDR3 DNA sequence: TGTGCCAGCAGCCTTAGGACAGGGATGTGGACTAGCGGGAGGGCGGATACGCAGTATTTT.